Presented here are 32 T cell receptor beta chains from one specimen sequenced in a study of Ad26.COV2.S vaccination and SARS-CoV-2 variants. Clones were sequenced by immunoSEQ multiplex PCR, and TCRdb holds only the in-frame ones, with some missing. This table has hundreds of thousands of clones, about 83% appearing once. Treatment given: about 20 received Ad26.COV2.S at low or high dose, single or two shots; about 5 received placebo; per-sample allocation not given. Vaccine and placebo recipients were sampled on day 63 after the first injection. The starting material was peripheral blood, obtained in a trial of Ad26.COV2.S vaccine versus placebo. These receptors were collected from a person aged 18-60 years who received the Ad26.COV2.S COVID-19 vaccine or a placebo.

The gene calls are TRBV6-5 and TRBJ2-1; D unclear. This CDR3 has 13 residues. Trimming shortened V by 6 bases and J by 4 bases, and 10 bases separated the two germline ends. Germline-derived CDR1 and CDR2 are MNHEY and SVGAGI. The CDR3 sequence: CASRETPYNEQFF. In DNA form, the CDR3 reads TGTGCCAGCAGAGAGACTCCATACAATGAGCAGTTCTTC.

The gene calls are TRBV3-1 (or the pseudogene TRBV3-2) and TRBJ2-7; D unclear. V shed 1 base and J shed 1 base, with 8 bases lying between them. Germline CDR1 and CDR2: LGHDT and YNNKEL (reference sequence). The CDR3 runs to 14 residues. The CDR3, as DNA: TGTGCCAGCAGCCAAGTGGTCGATTCCTACGAGCAGTACTTC. This encodes CASSQVVDSYEQYF.

V usage is TRBV4-1 and J usage is TRBJ2-7; D might be TRBD1 (6 bases). The germline CDR1 and CDR2 sequences are MGHRA and YSYEKL. The CDR3 covers 15 residues. Trimming shortened V by 2 bases and J by 5 bases, and 16 bases separated the two germline ends. CDR3 sequence reads: CASSQIGARGHEQYF. DNA of the CDR3: TGCGCCAGCAGCCAAATTGGGGCCAGGGGCCACGAGCAGTACTTC.

This clone was observed a few times. The rearrangement links TRBV19 to TRBJ2-7; 16 bases line up with TRBD2. V lost 6 bases to trimming and J lost 2 bases; unmatched junction nucleotides: 7. The germline CDR1 and CDR2 sequences are LNHDA and SQIVND (reference sequence). This CDR3 is 17 amino acids long. CDR3 residues: CASRKTGTSGRAYEQYF. In nucleotides, the CDR3 is TGTGCCAGTAGGAAGACCGGGACTAGCGGGAGGGCCTACGAGCAGTACTTC.

The chain links TRBV7-8 to TRBJ1-2; D is uncertain. V lost 5 bases, J lost 8 bases, and 18 bases lay in between. The CDR3 consists of 14 residues. CDR1 SGHVS and CDR2 FQNEAQ come from the germline V gene. CDR3 sequence (DNA): TGTGCCAGCAGCCCGAGTAAGTCAGTTAGAGGCTACACCTTC. Translated: CASSPSKSVRGYTF. Based on the CDR3 plus reference TRBV7-8 and TRBJ1-2, the full variable domain is GAGVSQSPRYKVAKRGQDVALRCDPISGHVSLFWYQQALGQGPEFLTYFQNEAQLDKSGLPSDRFFAERPEGSVSTLKIQRTQQEDSAVYLCASSPSKSVRGYTFGSGTRLTVV.

This chain uses TRBV5-5 with TRBJ2-7; 14 bases map to TRBD2. The junction had 5 bases not matched to a gene; V was cut back by 3 bases and J by 9 bases. CDR1 is SGHKS, CDR2 YYEKEE, per germline (reference sequence). This CDR3 contains 14 residues. The chain's CDR3 is CASSWTSGGSRQYF. DNA for the CDR3: TGTGCCAGCAGCTGGACTAGCGGGGGGTCTAGGCAGTACTTC.

The chain couples TRBV11-2 to TRBJ1-4, with TRBD1 identical over 12 bases. The ends lost 1 base at V and 8 bases at J; junction bases unmatched: 8. There are 17 residues in the CDR3. Germline CDR1 and CDR2: SGHAT and FQNNGV. CDR3 region: CASSLVGTGGAREKLFF. CDR3 nucleotide sequence: TGTGCCAGCAGCTTAGTCGGGACAGGGGGCGCGAGGGAAAAACTGTTTTTT.

This clone was recorded once. The chain is built from TRBV27 and TRBJ1-5; a possible D gene is TRBD1 (6 bases). Germline CDR1 reads MNHEY; CDR2 reads SMNVEV (reference sequence). V lost 3 bases to trimming and J lost 7 bases, with 19 bases between them. The CDR3 totals 16 residues. The CDR3 region is CASSFRALGGGQPQHF. CDR3 sequence (DNA): TGTGCCAGCAGTTTCCGTGCCCTTGGGGGGGGCCAGCCCCAGCATTTT.

This clone has only one observation. This chain connects TRBV9 to TRBJ2-5, with 10 bases identical to TRBD1. J was trimmed by 5 bases and V by 0 bases; bases with no gene match: 7. The germline V gene encodes CDR1 SGDLS and CDR2 YYNGEE. The length of the CDR3 is 16 residues. DNA for the CDR3: TGTGCCAGCAGCGTAGACCCGACAGGGGGCGGGGAGACCCAGTACTTC. It yields the protein CASSVDPTGGGETQYF.

This clone was counted a few times. V usage is TRBV19 and J usage is TRBJ1-2; D call uncertain. The V end lost 3 bases, the J end lost 0 bases, and 8 bases lay between the germline ends. The germline V gene encodes CDR1 LNHDA and CDR2 SQIVND (reference sequence). The CDR3 has 14 amino acids. CDR3 region: CASSIRTSNYGYTF. CDR3 nucleotides: TGTGCCAGTAGTATTAGGACGTCTAACTATGGCTACACCTTC.

The chain couples TRBV12-5 to TRBJ1-1, with D unresolved. Germline V lookup: CDR1 LGHNT, CDR2 FRNRAP. There are 13 residues in the CDR3. The V and J ends lost 7 bases and 6 bases respectively, with 15 bases between them. The CDR3 here is CASAPQALSEAFF. CDR3 DNA sequence: TGTGCTAGTGCCCCGCAGGCCTTGTCTGAAGCTTTCTTT.

This chain connects TRBV27 to TRBJ1-4; D call uncertain. The CDR3 totals 13 residues. The germline CDR1 and CDR2 sequences are MNHEY and SMNVEV (reference sequence). V lost 6 bases to trimming and J lost 7 bases, with 12 bases between them. This CDR3 is CASRHKGLEKLFF. The CDR3 nucleotides read TGTGCCAGCAGGCACAAGGGTCTTGAAAAACTGTTTTTT.

The rearrangement links TRBV15 to TRBJ2-7, with 8 bases that match TRBD2. V was pared by 0 bases and J by 4 bases, with 5 bases of the junction left unmatched. The germline V gene has CDR1 LNHNV and CDR2 YYDKDF (reference sequence). The CDR3 has 15 amino acids. The CDR3 sequence is CATSRDPGGDYEQYF. The DNA for the CDR3 is TGTGCCACCAGCAGAGATCCCGGGGGGGATTACGAGCAGTACTTC.

The CDR3 protein is CAISESMRGPDQPQHF. The DNA for the CDR3 is TGTGCCATCAGTGAGTCGATGAGGGGGCCTGATCAGCCCCAGCATTTT. The J gene is TRBJ1-5, the V gene TRBV10-3; 7 bases line up with TRBD1. This CDR3 spans 16 amino acids. Trimming cost V 0 bases and J 5 bases; bases outside gene matches: 7. From germline, CDR1 is ENHRY and CDR2 SYGVKD.

The chain carries TRBV5-1 and TRBJ1-1; D gene ambiguous. The germline V gene encodes CDR1 SGHRS and CDR2 YFSETQ. V lost 0 bases to trimming and J lost 5 bases, with 11 bases between them. CDR3 size: 14 residues. CDR3 DNA sequence: TGCGCCAGCAGCTTGGCCGGGTGGAAGACTGAAGCTTTCTTT. This translates into CASSLAGWKTEAFF.

The rearrangement links TRBV9 to TRBJ2-7; D gene ambiguous. Germline values: CDR1 SGDLS, CDR2 YYNGEE. The CDR3 is 15 amino acids. V was cut by 0 bases and J by 0 bases, with 10 bases left in between. As DNA, the CDR3 is TGTGCCAGCAGCGTAGGCGACGCCAGCTCCTACGAGCAGTACTTC. It encodes CASSVGDASSYEQYF.

On this clone itself: Other DNA variants within this sample encode the same CDR3. The chain carries TRBV2 and TRBJ2-3, with 7 bases that match TRBD1. V gave up 3 bases and J gave up 6 bases; unmatched junction bases: 3. Germline V lookup: CDR1 SNHLY, CDR2 FYNNEI. This CDR3 comprises 13 residues. CDR3: CASSEGRGDTQYF. In DNA form, the CDR3 reads TGTGCCAGCAGTGAGGGCAGGGGGGATACGCAGTATTTT.

The V call is TRBV28, the J call TRBJ2-1; TRBD1 aligns across 7 bases. After removal of 5 bases from V and 10 bases from J, the junction contained 8 bases not matched to a gene. This CDR3 comprises 13 residues. From germline, CDR1 is MDHEN and CDR2 SYDVKM. Here the CDR3 DNA reads TGTGCCAGCAGTGGGGACAGAGCAGGGGAGCAGTTCTTC. Translation: CASSGDRAGEQFF.

V is TRBV2 and J is TRBJ2-1, with 8 positions matching TRBD2. CDR3 length: 15 residues. The V and J ends lost 2 bases and 6 bases, in that order; junction bases with no gene match: 6. The V gene's germline CDR1 is SNHLY and CDR2 FYNNEI. In DNA form, the CDR3 reads TGTGCCAGCAGTGAACTGGCGGGGGGAGGCAATGAGCAGTTCTTC. This sequence encodes CASSELAGGGNEQFF.

This rearrangement joins TRBV12-3 or TRBV12-4 to TRBJ1-1; 8 bases line up with TRBD1. This CDR3 is 13 amino acids long. The J segment lost 5 bases and the V segment lost 6 bases, leaving 5 bases of the junction unmatched. This chain's CDR3 is CASRMRQGTEAFF. The CDR3 DNA is TGTGCCAGCAGGATGCGACAGGGGACTGAAGCTTTCTTT.

The genes are TRBV4-2 and TRBJ1-4; D gene uncertain. Germline-derived CDR1 and CDR2 are LGHNA and YNFKEQ. Trimming removed 4 bases at V and 8 bases at J, with 20 bases between. The CDR3 has 16 residues. For the CDR3, the DNA is TGTGCCAGCAGCCGCTCTACGGAAGGGTTGGAGGAAAAACTGTTTTTT. It yields the protein CASSRSTEGLEEKLFF.

In its sample, this clone was seen a few times. This same CDR3 is encoded by further DNA sequences in the sample. Written as DNA, the CDR3 is TGTGCCAGCAGGGACAGGGGGCCCTACGAGCAGTACTTC. Its translation: CASRDRGPYEQYF. The genes are TRBV6-5 and TRBJ2-7; 11 nucleotides agree with TRBD1. In germline, CDR1 is MNHEY, CDR2 SVGAGI. The CDR3 totals 13 residues. V lost 6 bases, J lost 2 bases, and 0 bases stayed unmatched.

Only a few counts were recorded for this clone. The V call is TRBV27, the J call TRBJ2-3; no definite D call. This CDR3 is built from 11 residues. Germline V gene sequence: CDR1 MNHEY, CDR2 SMNVEV (reference sequence). The V gene lost 4 bases and the J gene lost 4 bases, with 3 bases spanning the gap. CDR3 nucleotide sequence: TGTGCCAGCAGTTCCCCAGATACGCAGTATTTT. It specifies CASSSPDTQYF.

The chain couples TRBV21-1 to TRBJ2-7; whether TRBD1, the table's D call, matches the DNA was not checked. TRBV21-1 is an annotated pseudogene. This CDR3 is 15 amino acids long. The CDR3 protein is CASSARTGRSYEQYF. CDR3 in DNA: TGTGCCAGCAGCGCAAGGACAGGGAGGTCGTACGAGCAGTACTTC.

The V and J genes are TRBV9 and TRBJ1-3, with TRBD1 matching over 7 bases. Germline assignment: CDR1 SGDLS and CDR2 YYNGEE. CDR3 length: 16 amino acids. V lost 3 bases, J lost 0 bases, and 6 bases stayed unmatched. CDR3 in amino acids: CASSAGQPNSGNTIYF. CDR3 in DNA: TGTGCCAGCAGCGCGGGACAGCCTAACTCTGGAAACACCATATATTTT.

This clone was detected only a few times. Distinct nucleotide sequences in the sample also encode this CDR3. This sequence joins TRBV9 and TRBJ1-5, with 9 bases lining up with TRBD1. This CDR3 is built from 14 residues. In germline, CDR1 is SGDLS, CDR2 YYNGEE. Trimming cost V 4 bases and J 4 bases; bases outside gene matches: 3. CDR3 bases: TGTGCCAGCAGCTTCGGACAGGGGAATCAGCCCCAGCATTTT. It specifies CASSFGQGNQPQHF.

The rearrangement uses TRBV19 and TRBJ1-1, with TRBD1 matching 9 bases. Trimming at V came to 6 bases and at J to 6 bases, leaving 8 bases not matched to a gene. This CDR3 is built from 14 residues. Germline assignment: CDR1 LNHDA and CDR2 SQIVND (reference sequence). CDR3 sequence: CASRGQGKTAEAFF. CDR3 coding DNA: TGTGCCAGTAGAGGACAGGGGAAGACCGCTGAAGCTTTCTTT.

This clone came up a few times. CDR3 in DNA: TGCGCCAGCAGCCAAGACGGGATTTCAACCTACGAGCAGTACTTC. Residues: CASSQDGISTYEQYF. The genes are TRBV4-1 and TRBJ2-7; the D gene is possibly TRBD2 (5 bases). The CDR3 length is 15 residues. Trimming stripped 0 bases from V and 2 bases from J, with 11 bases between. Germline-derived CDR1 and CDR2 are MGHRA and YSYEKL.

The chain has TRBV6-4 and TRBJ2-2, with D tentatively TRBD2 (5 bases). This CDR3 is built from 12 residues. Germline V CDR1 and CDR2: MRHNA, SNTAGT. V lost 6 bases and J lost 3, with 5 bases in between. The CDR3 nucleotides are TGTGCCAGCAGCGGGGACACCGGGGAGCTGTTTTTT. Amino acids: CASSGDTGELFF.

Comments on this clone: At the DNA level, this CDR3 is encoded by other sequences in the same sample as well. The gene calls are TRBV5-4 and TRBJ2-3; D not certain. Trimming cost V 3 bases and J 0 bases, with 2 bases left between them. The germline CDR1 and CDR2 sequences are SGHNT and YYREEE (reference sequence). The CDR3 consists of 12 residues. The CDR3 loop reads CASSSSTDTQYF. Written as DNA, the CDR3 is TGTGCCAGCAGCTCGAGCACAGATACGCAGTATTTT.

The rearrangement joins TRBV12-3 or TRBV12-4 to TRBJ2-2, with a tentative D call TRBD2 (5 bases). Trimming left V 7 bases short and J 11 bases short, with 17 bases between. There are 13 residues in the CDR3. CDR3 DNA: TGTGCCAGCATTTGGTCGGGAACCGAAGAGCTGTTTTTT. As protein: CASIWSGTEELFF.

The rearrangement links TRBV5-1 to TRBJ2-5; 7 nucleotides agree with TRBD1. The trim removed 5 bases at V and 2 bases at J, leaving 6 bases unmatched. The CDR3 extends over 14 amino acids. The V gene's germline CDR1 is SGHRS and CDR2 YFSETQ. In DNA, the CDR3 is TGCGCCAGCAGGGGACAGCCTGGGCAAGAGACCCAGTACTTC. It translates to CASRGQPGQETQYF. Full variable domain (outside the CDR3, taken from reference TRBV5-1 and TRBJ2-5): KAGVTQTPRYLIKTRGQQVTLSCSPISGHRSVSWYQQTPGQGLQFLFEYFSETQRNKGNFPGRFSGRQFSNSRSEMNVSTLELGDSALYLCASRGQPGQETQYFGPGTRLLVL.